These 16 T cell receptor beta chains share one sample of origin, sequenced in a study of blood T cell repertoires in COVID-19. The method was immunoSEQ multiplex PCR; TCRdb's version includes in-frame clones alone and lacks a portion of them. Found here are about 130,000 clones, 81% of them singletons; the top ten hold roughly 17%. The sample was peripheral blood. These receptors were obtained from a man between 25 and 39 years old with COVID-19, enrolled during active disease.

This rearrangement joins TRBV19 to TRBJ1-1, with D possibly matching TRBD1 (6 bases). The germline V gene encodes CDR1 LNHDA and CDR2 SQIVND (reference sequence). The germline V and J ends were trimmed by 6 bases and 4 bases, with 21 bases remaining between them. The CDR3 loop spans 16 amino acids. This chain's CDR3 is CASSPRGGAYITEAFF. The DNA for the CDR3 is TGTGCCAGTAGCCCCCGGGGGGGCGCATATATCACTGAAGCTTTCTTT.

The V gene is TRBV10-3, the J gene TRBJ2-2; D possibly corresponds to TRBD1 (5 bases). The CDR3 length is 15 residues. Germline V gene lookup returns CDR1 ENHRY and CDR2 SYGVKD. V was trimmed by 4 bases and J by 3 bases, leaving 12 bases between them. The CDR3 sequence: CAISAGRGYTGELFF. In nucleotides, the CDR3 is TGTGCCATCAGTGCTGGAAGGGGCTACACCGGGGAGCTGTTTTTT.

V gene TRBV6-1 combines with J gene TRBJ2-5; 9 bases match TRBD2. Germline V lookup: CDR1 MNHNS, CDR2 SASEGT. V dropped 1 base and J dropped 5; count of bases not matched to a gene: 8. The CDR3 has 16 amino acids. In DNA form, the CDR3 reads TGTGCCAGCAGTGAAGGCGGGAGGGTCTGGAGGGAGACCCAGTACTTC. This encodes CASSEGGRVWRETQYF.

The CDR3 bases are TGTGCCAGCACTCCAGGGACCCAGGGGTACGAGCAGTACTTC. Amino acids: CASTPGTQGYEQYF. The rearrangement joins TRBV28 to TRBJ2-7, with D tentatively TRBD1 (6 bases). Looked up from germline, CDR1 is MDHEN and CDR2 is SYDVKM. V was clipped by 7 bases and J by 4 bases, with 17 bases between them. The length of the CDR3 is 14 residues.

The chain has TRBV11-3 and TRBJ2-1; weak D call: TRBD1 (6 bases). CDR1 and CDR2 (germline): SGHNT, YENEEA. The CDR3 loop spans 13 amino acids. Trimming left V 4 bases short and J 8 bases short, with 12 bases between. This chain's CDR3 is CASSWDTLDEQFF. The CDR3 DNA follows: TGTGCCAGCAGCTGGGACACGCTGGATGAGCAGTTCTTC.

The chain uses TRBV24-1 and TRBJ1-5; D is undetermined. This CDR3 has 14 residues. V dropped 2 bases and J dropped 7 bases, with 11 bases sitting between them. Germline V gene sequence: CDR1 KGHDR, CDR2 SFDVKD. The CDR3 sequence: CATSDSRSRQPQHF. CDR3 DNA: TGTGCCACCAGTGATTCCAGGTCACGGCAGCCCCAGCATTTT.

This chain connects TRBV19 to TRBJ1-3, with 8 bases aligning to TRBD1. Germline V gene sequence: CDR1 LNHDA, CDR2 SQIVND (reference sequence). The V and J ends lost 5 bases and 1 base, in that order; junction bases with no gene match: 10. CDR3 length: 17 residues. For the CDR3, the DNA is TGTGCCAGTAGTTCCGCAGGGGGCGCTTGGTCTGGAAACACCATATATTTT. This gives the protein CASSSAGGAWSGNTIYF.

V is TRBV7-8 and J is TRBJ2-7; a weak D match, TRBD2 (6 bases). The CDR3 runs 14 residues. CDR1 and CDR2 from the germline V gene are SGHVS and FQNEAQ. Trimming took 7 bases from V and 2 from J, leaving 15 bases between them. In nucleotides, the CDR3 is TGTGCCAGCACCCGAGCAGGAGGGGCCTACGAGCAGTACTTC. Protein: CASTRAGGAYEQYF. The full variable domain, completed using reference TRBV7-8 and TRBJ2-7, is GAGVSQSPRYKVAKRGQDVALRCDPISGHVSLFWYQQALGQGPEFLTYFQNEAQLDKSGLPSDRFFAERPEGSVSTLKIQRTQQEDSAVYLCASTRAGGAYEQYFGPGTRLTVT.

The chain employs TRBV6-6 and TRBJ2-2, with a possible D match to TRBD2 (6 bases). V was clipped by 4 bases and J by 7 bases, with 7 bases between them. Germline CDR1 is MNHNY and CDR2 is SVGAGI (reference sequence). The CDR3 spans 12 residues. CDR3 DNA: TGTGCCAGCAGTTCGGGGGACGGGGAGCTGTTTTTT. The encoded protein is CASSSGDGELFF.

J is TRBJ2-3 and V is TRBV10-3, with TRBD2 as a possible D gene (6 bases). V shed 4 bases and J shed 1 base, with 12 bases lying between them. Per the germline V gene, CDR1 is ENHRY and CDR2 is SYGVKD. The CDR3 sequence is 15 residues long. For the CDR3, the DNA is TGTGCCATCAGTGCCCGCGGGGATGGCACAGATACGCAGTATTTT. The encoded protein is CAISARGDGTDTQYF.

This sequence joins TRBV11-3 and TRBJ1-2; D is undetermined. The CDR3 covers 15 residues. Germline V gene sequence: CDR1 SGHNT, CDR2 YENEEA. V lost 2 bases and J lost 7, with 17 bases in between. CDR3: CASSLFSRDAGGYTF. For the CDR3, the DNA is TGTGCCAGCAGCTTATTCTCCCGAGATGCGGGTGGCTACACCTTC.

J is TRBJ2-7 and V is TRBV28, with D unresolved. There are 13 residues in the CDR3. V lost 6 bases to trimming and J lost 4 bases, with 13 bases between them. Per the germline V gene, CDR1 is MDHEN and CDR2 is SYDVKM. CDR3 sequence: CASSNPLPYEQYF. For the CDR3, the DNA is TGTGCCAGCAGCAATCCCCTACCGTACGAGCAGTACTTC.

The V call is TRBV28, the J call TRBJ1-4, with 9 bases aligning to TRBD1. CDR3 size: 15 residues. Germline V CDR1 and CDR2: MDHEN, SYDVKM. Germline trimming cut 2 bases from V and 7 bases from J; bases unmatched to any gene: 5. The CDR3 DNA is TGTGCCAGCAGTTTAGCAGGGACAGGGCTTGAAAAACTGTTTTTT. It translates to CASSLAGTGLEKLFF.

This chain joins TRBV7-3 and TRBJ1-5; no firm D call. Germline V gene lookup returns CDR1 SGHTA and CDR2 FQGTGA. This CDR3 is built from 13 residues. Trimming removed 4 bases from V and 6 bases from J, with 10 bases in between. The CDR3 region has the DNA TGTGCCAGCAGCTCGGGTCCCGGTCAGCCCCAGCATTTT. As protein: CASSSGPGQPQHF.

This clone has just a few counts. J is TRBJ2-5 and V is TRBV11-2; 7 bases are shared with TRBD1. J gave up 5 bases and V 0 bases, and 12 bases lay outside the gene matches. CDR1 and CDR2 (germline): SGHAT, FQNNGV. The CDR3 covers 17 residues. In nucleotides, the CDR3 is TGTGCCAGCAGCTTAGATTGGCGCCAGGGGGTCGGGGAGACCCAGTACTTC. As protein: CASSLDWRQGVGETQYF. The full variable domain, with the rest looked up from reference TRBV11-2 and TRBJ2-5, is EAGVAQSPRYKIIEKRQSVAFWCNPISGHATLYWYQQILGQGPKLLIQFQNNGVVDDSQLPKDRFSAERLKGVDSTLKIQPAKLEDSAVYLCASSLDWRQGVGETQYFGPGTRLLVL.

V usage is TRBV5-5 and J usage is TRBJ2-7; unclear D gene. This CDR3 is 15 amino acids long. Trimming removed 0 bases at V and 0 bases at J, with 10 bases between. CDR1 is SGHKS, CDR2 YYEKEE, per germline (reference sequence). The CDR3 sequence: CASSLDPPGSYEQYF. The CDR3 bases are TGTGCCAGCAGCTTGGACCCACCGGGCTCCTACGAGCAGTACTTC.